This T cell receptor (beta chain) came from a study of shared clonotypes between healthy human individuals. The input for sorted-subset replicate PCRs was around 0.2 ug DNA, some 28,000 T cell genomes. The assay was immunoSEQ multiplex PCR, and TCRdb's table has in-frame clones only and misses some. The profile shows 2 million to 2.5 million clones, about 90% of them singletons. The CDR3 contains 16 residues. Trimming shortened V by 2 bases and J by 6 bases, and 17 bases separated the two germline ends. CDR1 is SGHTA and CDR2 is FQGNSA in the germline V gene. The authors divided CD4+ cells into CD45RA+ naive and CD45RA-negative memory subsets. General observations from the study: Deeper or shallower sequencing was expected to change how clonotypes are shared among donors. The study generally estimated greater richness for naive than memory subsets.

This clone was seen just once. Its antigen is not known. The sequence derives from a man aged 18 to 29 in good health. Some clones in this sample may be carry-over from other donors' samples. Sequencing input: naive CD4+ T cells from PBMCs. Sample subset: CD45RA+ positively selected. J is TRBJ2-1 and V is TRBV7-2; D is ambiguous. The CDR3 spells CASSLQGASIGNEQFF. CDR3 DNA: TGTGCCAGCAGCTTACAAGGAGCCAGTATAGGCAATGAGCAGTTCTTC.